This TCR beta chain was sequenced during a study of identical twins. TCRdb reanalysed the 5' RACE reads using MiXCR and keeps one entry per CDR3 protein. The sample records around 650,000 distinct CDR3 sequences, just over 7% being singletons. This clonotype came up many times. V trimming: 6 bases; J trimming: 3 bases; junction bases outside the gene matches: 4. The CDR3 contains 14 residues. These data were also reused for a study on yellow fever vaccine responses in identical twins.

V is TRBV12-3 or TRBV12-4 and J is TRBJ1-5, with TRBD1 matching over 8 bases. The sequencing input was PBMCs. The TCR originated in a woman younger than 35 in good health. CDR3 bases: TGTGCCAGCAGGACAGGGGCCTCCAATCAGCCCCAGCATTTT. Translated: CASRTGASNQPQHF.